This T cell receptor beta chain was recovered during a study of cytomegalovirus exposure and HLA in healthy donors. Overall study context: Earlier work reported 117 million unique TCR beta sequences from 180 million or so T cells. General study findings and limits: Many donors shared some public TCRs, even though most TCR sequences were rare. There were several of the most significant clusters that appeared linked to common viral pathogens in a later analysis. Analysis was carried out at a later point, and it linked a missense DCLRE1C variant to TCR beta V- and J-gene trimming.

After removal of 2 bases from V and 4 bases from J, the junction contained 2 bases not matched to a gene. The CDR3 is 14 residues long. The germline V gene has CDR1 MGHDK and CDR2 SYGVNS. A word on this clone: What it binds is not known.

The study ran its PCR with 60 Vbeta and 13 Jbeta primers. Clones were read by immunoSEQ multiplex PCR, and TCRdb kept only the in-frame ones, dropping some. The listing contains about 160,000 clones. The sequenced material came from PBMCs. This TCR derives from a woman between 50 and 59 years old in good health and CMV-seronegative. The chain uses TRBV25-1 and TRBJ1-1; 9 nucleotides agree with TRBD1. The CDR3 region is CASSENRGLTEAFF. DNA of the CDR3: TGTGCCAGCAGTGAAAACAGGGGGCTCACTGAAGCTTTCTTT.